One and the same sample provided the 23 T cell receptor beta chains below, sequenced in a study of blood T cell repertoires in COVID-19. Sequencing used immunoSEQ multiplex PCR; TCRdb keeps in-frame clones, though not all of them. The repertoire consists of roughly 250,000 clones, with 86% occurring once and the leading ten covering approximately 12%. Source material: peripheral blood. These receptors were obtained from a woman aged 25 to 39 with COVID-19, enrolled during active disease.

In this sample, this clone turned up once. The rearrangement uses TRBV5-1 and TRBJ2-1; TRBD1 aligns across 7 bases. The J segment lost 1 base and the V segment lost 7 bases, leaving 2 bases of the junction unmatched. The CDR3 runs 13 residues. Germline V gene data show CDR1 as SGHRS and CDR2 as YFSETQ. CDR3 nucleotides: TGCGCCAGCCACAGGGGTTCCTACAATGAGCAGTTCTTC. This codes for CASHRGSYNEQFF.

The CDR3: CASTPLREWGQPQHF. As DNA, the CDR3 is TGTGCCAGCACCCCTTTGAGGGAATGGGGTCAGCCCCAGCATTTT. The V and J genes are TRBV7-2 and TRBJ1-5, with unresolved D. V dropped 7 bases and J dropped 6 bases, with 19 bases sitting between them. CDR1 and CDR2 (germline): SGHTA, FQGNSA. This CDR3 contains 15 residues.

V is TRBV5-1 and J is TRBJ2-2; a weak D match, TRBD1 (6 bases). CDR3 length equals 15 residues. Trimming pared 3 bases from V and 6 bases from J, leaving 15 bases between. From germline, CDR1 is SGHRS and CDR2 YFSETQ. The CDR3, as DNA: TGCGCCAGCAGCTCTTACCTAGGGACACCCGGGGAGCTGTTTTTT. This gives the protein CASSSYLGTPGELFF.

As regards this clone: The junction departs from the called germline gene at one end, perhaps through a read error. V gene TRBV20-1 combines with J gene TRBJ1-2; TRBD1 matches at 9 bases. The V gene's germline CDR1 is DFQATT and CDR2 SNEGSKA (reference sequence). The CDR3 consists of 13 residues. Written as DNA, the CDR3 is TGCAGTGCTAGTGGGACAGGGACCCCAACAGCCGCCTTC. This gives the protein CSASGTGTPTAAF.

This clone has only a few counts. The chain recombines TRBV6-5 with TRBJ2-7; TRBD1 matches 9 bases. Germline CDR1 and CDR2: MNHEY and SVGAGI. Losses at the gene ends were 6 bases for V and 5 bases for J; bases not matched to a gene: 5. The CDR3 spans 13 residues. This CDR3 is CASSEDRGDEQYF. The CDR3 DNA sequence: TGTGCCAGCAGCGAGGACAGGGGCGACGAGCAGTACTTC.

This clone has a single count. One end of the junction does not line up with germline, which may come from a read error. V usage is TRBV30 and J usage is TRBJ1-1; 7 nucleotides align to TRBD1. CDR3 length equals 12 residues. Germline CDR1 GTSNPN, CDR2 SVGIG (reference sequence). In DNA, the CDR3 is TGTGCCTGGAGTGGACAGGGACGGGAAGATTTCTTT. Translation gives CAWSGQGREDFF. The whole variable domain, filled in from reference TRBV30 and TRBJ1-1, reads SQTIHQWPATLVQPVGSPLSLECTVEGTSNPNLYWYRQAAGRGLQLLFYSVGIGQISSEVPQNLSASRPQDRQFILSSKKLLLSDSGFYLCAWSGQGREDFFGQGTRLTVV.

The CDR3 sequence: CASRAGTGEGQPQHF. The CDR3 DNA is TGTGCCAGCAGGGCCGGGACAGGGGAAGGTCAGCCCCAGCATTTT. The V gene is TRBV6-5, the J gene TRBJ1-5; 10 bases line up with TRBD1. V shed 6 bases, J shed 6 bases, and the junction held 8 bases outside the gene matches. CDR1 and CDR2 from the germline V gene are MNHEY and SVGAGI. CDR3 size: 15 residues.

The chain uses TRBV10-3 and TRBJ2-7; a possible D gene is TRBD2 (5 bases). CDR3 length: 16 amino acids. Trimming stripped 0 bases from V and 1 base from J, with 13 bases between. From germline, CDR1 is ENHRY and CDR2 SYGVKD. As DNA, the CDR3 is TGTGCCATCAGTGAGTCTAGGGAGCGAGGTTCCTACGAGCAGTACTTC. This codes for CAISESRERGSYEQYF.

This chain connects TRBV27 to TRBJ1-1, with TRBD1 as a possible D gene (6 bases). Between the trimmed V and J ends, which lost 4 bases and 1 base, there was a span of 19 bases. The CDR3 extends over 17 amino acids. Germline lookup yields CDR1 MNHEY and CDR2 SMNVEV (reference sequence). The CDR3 here is CASSSRTELTPNTEAFF. In DNA, the CDR3 is TGTGCCAGCAGTTCTAGGACAGAACTTACGCCGAACACTGAAGCTTTCTTT.

The J gene is TRBJ2-7, the V gene TRBV13, with D possibly being TRBD1 (6 bases). CDR3 size: 17 residues. Trimming left V 0 bases short and J 0 bases short, with 15 bases between. Germline V gives CDR1 PRHDT, CDR2 FYEKMQ (reference sequence). The CDR3 DNA reads TGTGCCAGCAGCTTAGGAGTGGTGGACAGCAACTCCTACGAGCAGTACTTC. Translation gives CASSLGVVDSNSYEQYF.

V is TRBV2 and J is TRBJ2-1, with 8 nucleotides matching TRBD1. J was trimmed by 5 bases and V by 9 bases; bases with no gene match: 9. CDR1 and CDR2 from the germline V gene are SNHLY and FYNNEI. CDR3 length: 14 amino acids. CDR3 loop: CASGLTGGNNEQFF. The DNA of the CDR3 is TGTGCCAGTGGTCTCACAGGGGGTAACAATGAGCAGTTCTTC.

The V and J genes are TRBV11-2 and TRBJ1-6; D not resolved. Trimming took 0 bases from V and 5 from J, leaving 8 bases between them. CDR3 length: 15 amino acids. Germline V gene lookup returns CDR1 SGHAT and CDR2 FQNNGV. The CDR3 loop is CASSLDLADNSPLHF. The CDR3 DNA reads as TGTGCCAGCAGCTTAGATTTGGCAGATAATTCACCCCTCCACTTT.

The gene calls are TRBV4-2 and TRBJ1-1; D unclear. With 1 base removed from V and 2 bases from J, the gap between germline ends came to 11 bases. Germline V gene data show CDR1 as LGHNA and CDR2 as YNFKEQ. CDR3 length equals 15 residues. The CDR3 DNA sequence: TGTGCCAGCAGCCAAGCAGTCGAAGTAAACACTGAAGCTTTCTTT. The encoded protein is CASSQAVEVNTEAFF.

This clone has a single count. The genes are TRBV6-1 and TRBJ2-4; weak D call: TRBD2 (5 bases). The CDR3 totals 18 residues. The V gene's germline CDR1 is MNHNS and CDR2 SASEGT. Trimming took off 3 bases at V and 5 bases at J, with 23 bases between the two ends. CDR3 in amino acids: CASSDGVSDLALQNIQYF. The CDR3 DNA reads as TGTGCCAGCAGTGATGGGGTCTCGGACTTAGCCCTTCAAAACATTCAGTACTTC.

The genes are TRBV7-9 and TRBJ2-7; 9 bases match TRBD1. J gave up 2 bases and V 4 bases, and 6 bases lay outside the gene matches. Germline V gene sequence: CDR1 SEHNR, CDR2 FQNEAQ (reference sequence). The CDR3 consists of 15 residues. For the CDR3, the DNA is TGTGCCAGCAGCTCGACCTGGGACAGGGCCTACGAGCAGTACTTC. Translation: CASSSTWDRAYEQYF.

The genes are TRBV11-2 and TRBJ2-5, with a weak D call TRBD2 (6 bases). CDR3 length: 17 residues. Germline assignment: CDR1 SGHAT and CDR2 FQNNGV. Trimming left V 3 bases short and J 4 bases short, with 21 bases between. CDR3 loop: CASSFLSGRVGGETQYF. The CDR3 region has the DNA TGTGCCAGCAGCTTCCTCAGTGGACGAGTGGGGGGAGAGACCCAGTACTTC.

The chain links TRBV7-9 to TRBJ1-2, with no clear D. Germline-derived CDR1 and CDR2 are SEHNR and FQNEAQ (reference sequence). Trimming took 1 base from V and 7 from J, leaving 16 bases between them. The CDR3 spans 15 residues. CDR3 DNA sequence: TGTGCCAGCAGCTTAGACAGAGTGGAAGTCAGTGGCTACACCTTC. Translating gives CASSLDRVEVSGYTF.

The chain uses TRBV14 and TRBJ2-1; TRBD1 matches 8 bases. After removal of 3 bases from V and 0 bases from J, the junction contained 4 bases not matched to a gene. The germline V gene encodes CDR1 SGHDN and CDR2 FVKESK. This CDR3 is 16 amino acids long. The CDR3 loop is CASSQKGTGSYNEQFF. CDR3 bases: TGTGCCAGCAGCCAGAAAGGGACAGGCTCCTACAATGAGCAGTTCTTC. The variable domain in full, completed from reference TRBV14 and TRBJ2-1, reads EAGVTQFPSHSVIEKGQTVTLRCDPISGHDNLYWYRRVMGKEIKFLLHFVKESKQDESGMPNNRFLAERTGGTYSTLKVQPAELEDSGVYFCASSQKGTGSYNEQFFGPGTRLTVL.

The J gene is TRBJ1-1, the V gene TRBV25-1; no clear D gene. CDR3 length: 11 residues. V was clipped by 8 bases and J by 8 bases, with 12 bases between them. Germline CDR1 and CDR2: MGHDK and SYGVNS. CDR3 amino acids: CASLAGREAFF. The CDR3, as DNA: TGTGCCAGCCTCGCGGGTAGAGAAGCTTTCTTT.

The chain carries TRBV4-1 and TRBJ2-3; 8 nucleotides match TRBD1. The CDR3 totals 16 residues. Unmatched junction bases numbered 6, after V lost 1 base and J lost 3 bases. The germline gives CDR1 MGHRA, CDR2 YSYEKL. The CDR3 reads CASSQVQGVETDTQYF. The CDR3 DNA reads TGCGCCAGCAGCCAAGTACAGGGGGTTGAAACAGATACGCAGTATTTT.

This clone was recorded once. The V and J genes are TRBV5-1 and TRBJ2-2; a weak D match, TRBD2 (5 bases). CDR3 length equals 16 residues. The germline V gene has CDR1 SGHRS and CDR2 YFSETQ. Deletions cut 4 bases from V and 1 base from J, with 14 bases between. CDR3 in DNA: TGCGCCAGCAGCGGCGCCCTTGGACTGAACACCGGGGAGCTGTTTTTT. Translation: CASSGALGLNTGELFF. Full variable domain (outside the CDR3, taken from reference TRBV5-1 and TRBJ2-2): KAGVTQTPRYLIKTRGQQVTLSCSPISGHRSVSWYQQTPGQGLQFLFEYFSETQRNKGNFPGRFSGRQFSNSRSEMNVSTLELGDSALYLCASSGALGLNTGELFFGEGSRLTVL.

This clone came up a few times. The rearrangement uses TRBV27 and TRBJ2-1; unclear D gene. The CDR3 length is 13 residues. Looked up from germline, CDR1 is MNHEY and CDR2 is SMNVEV (reference sequence). Trimming shortened V by 5 bases and J by 7 bases, and 12 bases separated the two germline ends. The CDR3 DNA is TGTGCCAGCAGTCCCTCCGAGTCAAATGAGCAGTTCTTC. Protein product: CASSPSESNEQFF.

The V and J genes are TRBV4-1 and TRBJ2-1; 9 bases agree with TRBD1. This CDR3 has 16 amino acids. Germline V CDR1 and CDR2: MGHRA, YSYEKL. The V segment lost 2 bases and the J segment 2 bases; nucleotides outside the gene matches: 4. CDR3 DNA: TGCGCCAGCAGCCAATGGGGACAGGGACCCTACAATGAGCAGTTCTTC. Protein: CASSQWGQGPYNEQFF.